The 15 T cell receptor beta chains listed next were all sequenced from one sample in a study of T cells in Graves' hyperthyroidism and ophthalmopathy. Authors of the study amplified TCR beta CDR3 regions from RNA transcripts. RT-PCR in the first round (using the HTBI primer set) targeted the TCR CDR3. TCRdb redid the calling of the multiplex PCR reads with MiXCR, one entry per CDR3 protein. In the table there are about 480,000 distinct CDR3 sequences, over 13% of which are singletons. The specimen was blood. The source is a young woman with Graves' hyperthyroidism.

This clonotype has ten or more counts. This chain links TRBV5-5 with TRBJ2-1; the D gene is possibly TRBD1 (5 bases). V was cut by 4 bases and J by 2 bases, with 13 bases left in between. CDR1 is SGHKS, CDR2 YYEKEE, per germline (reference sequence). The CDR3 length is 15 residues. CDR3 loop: CASSPKTATYNEQFF. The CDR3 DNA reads TGTGCCAGCAGCCCAAAGACAGCGACCTACAATGAGCAGTTCTTC.

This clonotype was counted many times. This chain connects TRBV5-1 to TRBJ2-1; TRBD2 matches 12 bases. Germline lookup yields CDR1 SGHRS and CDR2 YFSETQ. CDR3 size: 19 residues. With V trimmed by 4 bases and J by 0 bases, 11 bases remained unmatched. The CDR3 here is CASSGMGLAGGRSYNEQFF. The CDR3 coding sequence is TGCGCCAGCAGCGGGATGGGGCTAGCGGGAGGGCGCTCCTACAATGAGCAGTTCTTC. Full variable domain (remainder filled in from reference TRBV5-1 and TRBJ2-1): KAGVTQTPRYLIKTRGQQVTLSCSPISGHRSVSWYQQTPGQGLQFLFEYFSETQRNKGNFPGRFSGRQFSNSRSEMNVSTLELGDSALYLCASSGMGLAGGRSYNEQFFGPGTRLTVL.

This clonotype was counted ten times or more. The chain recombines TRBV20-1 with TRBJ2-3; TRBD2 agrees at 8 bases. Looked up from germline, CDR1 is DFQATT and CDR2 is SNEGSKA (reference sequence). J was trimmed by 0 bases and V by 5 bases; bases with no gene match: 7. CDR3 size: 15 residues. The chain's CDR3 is CSAPQTSDSTDTQYF. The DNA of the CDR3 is TGCAGTGCTCCTCAGACTAGCGATAGCACAGATACGCAGTATTTT.

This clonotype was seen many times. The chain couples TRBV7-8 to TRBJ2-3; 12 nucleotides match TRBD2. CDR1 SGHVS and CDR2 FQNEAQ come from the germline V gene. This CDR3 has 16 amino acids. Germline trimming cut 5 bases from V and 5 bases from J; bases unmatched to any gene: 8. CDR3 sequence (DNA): TGTGCCAGCAGCCCCCTAGCGGGAGGGCTCATAGATACGCAGTATTTT. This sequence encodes CASSPLAGGLIDTQYF.

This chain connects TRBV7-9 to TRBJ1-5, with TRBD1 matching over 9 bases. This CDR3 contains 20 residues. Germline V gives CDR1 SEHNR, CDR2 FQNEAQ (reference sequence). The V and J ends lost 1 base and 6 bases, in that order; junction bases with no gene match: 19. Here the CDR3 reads CASSLDGTGYGGGLFQPQHF. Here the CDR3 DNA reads TGTGCCAGCAGCTTAGATGGGACAGGGTATGGTGGGGGCTTATTTCAGCCCCAGCATTTT.

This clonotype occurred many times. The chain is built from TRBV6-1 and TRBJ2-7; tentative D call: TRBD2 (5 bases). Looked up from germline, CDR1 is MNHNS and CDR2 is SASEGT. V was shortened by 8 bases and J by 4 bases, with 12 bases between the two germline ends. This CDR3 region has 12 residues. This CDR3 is CASGRTGYEQYV. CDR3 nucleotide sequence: TGTGCCAGCGGAAGGACGGGATACGAGCAGTACGTC.

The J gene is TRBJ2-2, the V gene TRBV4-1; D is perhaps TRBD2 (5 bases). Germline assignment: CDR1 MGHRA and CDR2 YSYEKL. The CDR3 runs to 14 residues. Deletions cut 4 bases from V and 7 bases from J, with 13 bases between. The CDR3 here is CASSLYRDGGELFF. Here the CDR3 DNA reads TGCGCCAGCAGCCTATACCGGGATGGCGGGGAGCTGTTTTTT.

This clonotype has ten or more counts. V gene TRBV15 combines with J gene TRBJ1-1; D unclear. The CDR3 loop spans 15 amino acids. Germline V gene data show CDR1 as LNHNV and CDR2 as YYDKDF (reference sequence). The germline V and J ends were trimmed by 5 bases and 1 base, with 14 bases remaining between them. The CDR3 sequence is CATSGWRTANTEAFF. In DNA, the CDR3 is TGTGCCACCAGCGGCTGGCGGACTGCGAACACTGAAGCTTTCTTT.

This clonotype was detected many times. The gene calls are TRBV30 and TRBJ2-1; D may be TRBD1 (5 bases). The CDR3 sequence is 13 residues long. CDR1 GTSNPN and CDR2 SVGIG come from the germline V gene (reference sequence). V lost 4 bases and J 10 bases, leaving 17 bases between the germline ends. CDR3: CAWNSGLPLEQFF. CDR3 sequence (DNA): TGTGCCTGGAACTCAGGGCTTCCTCTCGAGCAGTTCTTC. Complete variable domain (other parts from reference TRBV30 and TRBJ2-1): SQTIHQWPATLVQPVGSPLSLECTVEGTSNPNLYWYRQAAGRGLQLLFYSVGIGQISSEVPQNLSASRPQDRQFILSSKKLLLSDSGFYLCAWNSGLPLEQFFGPGTRLTVL.

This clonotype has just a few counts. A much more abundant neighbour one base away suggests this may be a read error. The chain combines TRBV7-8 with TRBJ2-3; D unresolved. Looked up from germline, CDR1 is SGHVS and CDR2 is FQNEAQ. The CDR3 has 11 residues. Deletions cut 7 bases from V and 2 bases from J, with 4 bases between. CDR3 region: CASKDTDTQYF. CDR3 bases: TGTGCCAGCAAGGACACAGATACGCAGTATTTT.

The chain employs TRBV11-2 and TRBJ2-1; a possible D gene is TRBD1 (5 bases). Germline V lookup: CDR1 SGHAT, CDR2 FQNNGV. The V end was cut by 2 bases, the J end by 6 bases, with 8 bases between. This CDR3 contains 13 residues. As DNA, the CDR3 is TGTGCCAGCAGCTTACTTCAGGGCAATGAGCAGTTCTTC. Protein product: CASSLLQGNEQFF. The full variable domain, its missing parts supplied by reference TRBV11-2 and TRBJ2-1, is EAGVAQSPRYKIIEKRQSVAFWCNPISGHATLYWYQQILGQGPKLLIQFQNNGVVDDSQLPKDRFSAERLKGVDSTLKIQPAKLEDSAVYLCASSLLQGNEQFFGPGTRLTVL.

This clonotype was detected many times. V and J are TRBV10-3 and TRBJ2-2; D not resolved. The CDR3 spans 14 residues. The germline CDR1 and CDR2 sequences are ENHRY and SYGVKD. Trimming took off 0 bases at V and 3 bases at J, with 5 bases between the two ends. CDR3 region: CAISESPDTGELFF. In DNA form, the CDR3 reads TGTGCCATCAGTGAGTCGCCGGACACCGGGGAGCTGTTTTTT.

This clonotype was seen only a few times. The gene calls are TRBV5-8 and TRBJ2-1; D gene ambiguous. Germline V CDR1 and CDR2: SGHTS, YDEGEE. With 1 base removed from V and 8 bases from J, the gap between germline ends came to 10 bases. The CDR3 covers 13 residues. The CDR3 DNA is TGTGCCAGCAGCTTGTTTGACCGGGATGAGCAGTTCTTC. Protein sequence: CASSLFDRDEQFF.

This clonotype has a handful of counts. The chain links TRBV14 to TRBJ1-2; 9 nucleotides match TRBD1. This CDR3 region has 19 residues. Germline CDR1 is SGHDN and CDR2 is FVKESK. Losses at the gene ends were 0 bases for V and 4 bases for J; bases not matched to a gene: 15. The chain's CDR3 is CASSQEVYRDRERGYGYTF. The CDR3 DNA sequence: TGTGCCAGCAGCCAAGAGGTTTATCGGGACAGGGAACGGGGCTATGGCTACACCTTC.

CDR3 bases: TGTGCCAGCAGTTTCAGTGGCCGATTGAACACTGAAGCTTTCTTT. This translates into CASSFSGRLNTEAFF. The chain is built from TRBV12-3 or TRBV12-4 and TRBJ1-1; D gene uncertain. This CDR3 is 15 amino acids long. Trimming stripped 3 bases from V and 0 bases from J, with 11 bases between.